The rows below give T cell receptor beta chains drawn from one sample of a study of TIL therapy for anti-PD-1-resistant metastatic lung cancer. The data were produced by immunoSEQ multiplex PCR, yet TCRdb's version contains in-frame clones alone and is incomplete. The sample consists of approximately 16,000 clones, approximately 85% of them appearing once. This specimen was blood, taken at baseline. These receptors all stem from a person aged 25 to 85 with non-small cell lung cancer. Both conserved end residues are part of each CDR3. D genes are given only for firm matches. Clone size is not always given. Where it is, it says once, few, many or a class for expanded clones.

>.|few|TRBV19|TRBJ1-2
CASSVERPVGYTF
TGTGCCAGTAGTGTCGAACGACCCGTTGGCTACACCTTC
>.|.|TRBV6-6|TRBJ2-2
CASSLGNSYTGELFF
TGTGCCAGCAGTCTCGGAAACTCTTACACCGGGGAGCTGTTTTTT
>.|.|TRBV28|TRBJ2-2
CASRQGGGSGELFF
TGTGCCAGCAGACAGGGTGGGGGATCCGGGGAGCTGTTTTTT
>TRBD1|.|TRBV7-9|TRBJ2-4
CASSPPGTGKNIQYF
TGTGCCAGCAGCCCCCCCGGGACAGGCAAAAACATTCAGTACTTC
>.|.|TRBV28|TRBJ1-6
CASSPGTNNSPLHF
TGTGCCAGCAGCCCCGGGACAAATAATTCACCCCTCCACTTT
>.|.|TRBV19|TRBJ2-3
CASSIGRGHPTDTQYF
TGTGCCAGTAGTATAGGAAGAGGACACCCCACAGATACGCAGTATTTT
>.|.|TRBV9|TRBJ2-3
CASSPMSTDTQYF
TGTGCCAGCAGCCCCATGAGCACAGATACGCAGTATTTT
>.|.|TRBV30|TRBJ1-2
CAWTALTVSYGYTF
TGTGCCTGGACCGCCCTCACAGTGTCCTATGGCTACACCTTC
>.|.|TRBV12-5|TRBJ2-1
CASGDYSYNEQFF
TGTGCTAGTGGCGACTACTCCTACAATGAGCAGTTCTTC
>TRBD1|.|TRBV7-2|TRBJ1-2
CASSSDRANYGYTF
TGTGCCAGCAGCTCGGACAGGGCTAACTATGGCTACACCTTC
>TRBD1|.|TRBV11-3|TRBJ1-1
CASSTQTGGNTEAFF
TGTGCCAGCAGCACCCAGACAGGGGGGAACACTGAAGCTTTCTTT
>.|.|TRBV30|TRBJ1-2
CAWSLQTYYGYTF
TGTGCCTGGAGTCTCCAGACGTACTATGGCTACACCTTC
>.|.|TRBV19|TRBJ1-1
CASSIGAGGRPTEAFF
TGTGCCAGTAGTATAGGGGCCGGAGGGAGACCCACTGAAGCTTTCTTT
>.|few|TRBV28|TRBJ2-7
CATLSLGGYEQYF
TGTGCCACCTTATCTCTGGGAGGCTACGAGCAGTACTTC
>.|.|TRBV18|TRBJ2-2
CASSPQPPGARNTGELFF
TGTGCCAGCTCACCTCAACCGCCGGGGGCGAGAAACACCGGGGAGCTGTTTTTT
>.|.|TRBV4-3|TRBJ2-7
CASSHIRTEQYF
TGCGCCAGCAGCCATATTCGAACCGAGCAGTACTTC
>TRBD1|.|TRBV6-5|TRBJ1-6
CASRRDSRQNSPLHF
TGTGCCAGCAGGCGGGACAGCAGACAGAATTCACCCCTCCACTTT
>.|.|TRBV30|TRBJ1-2
CAWSVGDAYGYTF
TGTGCCTGGAGTGTAGGGGATGCTTATGGCTACACCTTC
>.|once|TRBV7-3|TRBJ2-1
CASGRGPVNEQFF
TGTGCCAGCGGGCGGGGCCCCGTCAATGAGCAGTTCTTC
>TRBD2|.|TRBV7-2|TRBJ2-5
CASSPGLARYQETQYF
TGTGCCAGCAGCCCGGGACTAGCCCGTTACCAAGAGACCCAGTACTTC
>.|.|TRBV27|TRBJ2-5
CASSNWVAGSETQYF
TGTGCCAGCAGTAATTGGGTTGCAGGATCGGAGACCCAGTACTTC
>.|.|TRBV5-1|TRBJ1-2
CASSLAGYGYTF
TGCGCCAGCAGCCTGGCCGGCTATGGCTACACCTTC
>.|.|TRBV6-1|TRBJ1-5
CASSAYGALNQPQHF
TGTGCCAGCAGTGCATATGGGGCCCTCAATCAGCCCCAGCATTTT
>.|once|TRBV7-2|TRBJ1-4
CASSLTHLQGLGAEKLFF
TGTGCCAGCAGCTTGACCCACCTTCAGGGACTCGGGGCGGAAAAACTGTTTTTT
>.|.|TRBV9|TRBJ1-2
CASSVGGGQTANYGYTF
TGTGCCAGCAGCGTAGGGGGAGGACAGACAGCTAACTATGGCTACACCTTC
>.|.|TRBV30|TRBJ2-4
CAWSTDRGFKNIQYF
TGTGCCTGGAGCACCGACCGCGGGTTCAAAAACATTCAGTACTTC
>.|.|TRBV18|TRBJ1-5
CASSLLEGDQPQHF
TGTGCCAGCTCACTTTTGGAGGGGGATCAGCCCCAGCATTTT
>.|.|TRBV6-6|TRBJ2-7
CASRRGGGDYEQYF
TGTGCCAGCAGAAGAGGGGGGGGAGACTACGAGCAGTACTTC
>TRBD1|once|TRBV6-5|TRBJ2-1
CASSFGQGRDEQFF
TGTGCCAGCAGTTTCGGACAGGGGAGGGATGAGCAGTTCTTC
>.|.|TRBV2|TRBJ2-3
CASSKFSPGTSTDTQYF
TGTGCCAGCAGCAAGTTTTCCCCCGGGACTAGCACAGATACGCAGTATTTT
>.|.|TRBV27|TRBJ1-6
CASSSPFTYNSPLHF
TGTGCCAGCAGCTCACCTTTCACCTATAATTCACCCCTCCACTTT
>.|.|TRBV15|TRBJ1-1
CATSRKLGGNTEAFF
TGTGCCACCAGCAGAAAGTTGGGCGGGAACACTGAAGCTTTCTTT
>.|.|TRBV19|TRBJ1-1
CASSKFGGGATEAFF
TGTGCCAGTAGTAAGTTTGGTGGGGGGGCCACTGAAGCTTTCTTT
>.|few|TRBV4-2|TRBJ2-5
CASSQGPQETQYF
TGTGCCAGCAGCCAAGGCCCTCAAGAGACCCAGTACTTC
>.|.|TRBV7-5|TRBJ2-4
CVRSLADGGAIGNIAKNIQYF
TGTGTCAGAAGCTTAGCGGACGGGGGGGCTATCGGCAATATAGCCAAAAACATTCAGTACTTC
>.|once|TRBV29-1|TRBJ2-2
CSASGHTNTGELFF
TGCAGCGCCAGTGGGCACACGAACACCGGGGAGCTGTTTTTT
>TRBD2|once|TRBV7-8|TRBJ2-2
CASSLGGLAGTYTGELFF
TGTGCCAGCAGCTTAGGCGGACTAGCGGGTACTTACACCGGGGAGCTGTTTTTT
>TRBD1|.|TRBV29-1|TRBJ2-2
CSVVYPKNRGPGELFF
TGCAGCGTTGTTTATCCCAAAAACAGGGGGCCCGGGGAGCTGTTTTTT
>TRBD2|once|TRBV11-2|TRBJ2-2
CASSFTSGRSGELFF
TGTGCCAGCAGCTTTACTAGCGGGAGGTCCGGGGAGCTGTTTTTT
>.|.|TRBV7-3|TRBJ2-1
CASSLTGPSEQFF
TGTGCCAGCAGCTTAACGGGGCCTAGCGAGCAGTTCTTC
>.|.|TRBV7-9|TRBJ1-4
CASIGWSNEKLFF
TGTGCCAGCATCGGATGGTCAAATGAAAAACTGTTTTTT
>TRBD1|.|TRBV11-2|TRBJ2-5
CASSQRTGAVETQYF
TGTGCCAGCAGCCAGAGGACAGGGGCGGTGGAGACCCAGTACTTC
>.|.|TRBV7-3|TRBJ2-2
CASSSTAVYTGELFF
TGTGCCAGCAGTTCTACCGCGGTGTACACCGGGGAGCTGTTTTTT
>TRBD2|once|TRBV30|TRBJ2-2
CASSLAGDGAGELFF
TGTGCCTCCAGTTTAGCGGGGGATGGAGCCGGGGAGCTGTTTTTT
>.|.|TRBV7-8|TRBJ1-2
CASSFGATAYGYTF
TGTGCCAGCAGCTTTGGGGCGACAGCCTATGGCTACACCTTC
>.|.|TRBV7-3|TRBJ2-3
CASSLGSGARTDTQYF
TGTGCCAGCAGCTTAGGCTCAGGGGCGAGAACAGATACGCAGTATTTT
>TRBD1|.|TRBV6-5|TRBJ1-5
CASSPRGRGQPQHF
TGTGCCAGCAGTCCCAGGGGGCGCGGGCAGCCCCAGCATTTT